Listed here is a single T cell receptor (beta chain). The antigen is unknown. The entry originates in a study of T cells in Graves' hyperthyroidism and ophthalmopathy. Study information: Specimen type is peripheral blood, collected at initial diagnosis prior to any treatment. Overall study results and limits: The majority of expanded thyroid clonotypes above 0.001 also appeared in blood.

Using RNA transcripts as the source, TCR beta CDR3 regions were amplified. Primed by the HTBI set, a first-round RT-PCR was run on the TCR CDR3. TCRdb independently ran MiXCR on the multiplex PCR reads; one entry per CDR3 protein. The sample includes 50,000 to 75,000 distinct CDR3 sequences, approximately 50% seen only once; the top ten take roughly 12%. Germline loops: CDR1 SGHDN, CDR2 FVKESK. The V end was cut by 3 bases, the J end by 7 bases, with 6 bases between. The CDR3 consists of 11 residues. Ophthalmopathy patients showed a Clinical Activity Score of at least 3, NOSPECS grade of at least 4 and duration under 3 months.

The specimen sequenced was blood. The chain is built from TRBV14 and TRBJ2-5, with unresolved D. The TCR comes from a young woman with Graves' ophthalmopathy. The CDR3 sequence is CASSHAGTQYF. Written as DNA, the CDR3 is TGTGCCAGCAGCCACGCCGGGACCCAGTACTTC.